This TCR beta chain was recovered during a study of T cell responses to AZD1222 COVID-19 vaccine. For the study at large: Pooling of second doses given at about 4 or about 12 weeks was done.

This table comes from immunoSEQ multiplex PCR, and its TCRdb copy is limited to in-frame clones, with some not included. The table has roughly 120,000 clones, about 85% seen once. The J segment lost 4 bases and the V segment lost 3 bases, leaving 12 bases of the junction unmatched. The CDR3 covers 18 residues. Per germline, CDR1 LNHDA and CDR2 SQIVND (reference sequence). Here the sequenced sample was peripheral blood, taken on day 0 of AZD1222 vaccination. V gene TRBV19 combines with J gene TRBJ1-1; 12 nucleotides match TRBD1. This sequence was found in an adult in good health. The CDR3 here is CASSMASGQGARSTEAFF. The CDR3 DNA follows: TGTGCCAGTAGTATGGCCTCGGGACAGGGGGCTAGAAGCACTGAAGCTTTCTTT.